This TCR beta chain emerged from a study of T-cell memory formation after mild COVID-19. For the study at large: TCR clusters largely stayed donor specific.

This clonotype turned up a few times. The antigen is unknown. V lost 2 bases and J lost 7, with 38 bases in between. This CDR3 has 23 residues. Germline V gives CDR1 LGHNA, CDR2 YSLEER. Study conclusions and caveats: Contracting CD4+ clones were located mainly in CM and EM, and CD8+ clones in EMRA. There was no confirmation that second-wave clones peaking on day 37 were SARS-CoV-2 specific.

TCRdb recomputed calls from the 5' RACE reads with MiXCR, one row per CDR3 protein. The sample carries approximately 340,000 distinct CDR3 sequences, more than 15% recorded once. This sequence originates from a man between 18 and 29 years old who had mild COVID-19 (a few samples of this study predate the infection). Cell type and time point are not known. The sequenced material came from PBMCs or a T cell subset sorted from them (not recorded which). The V gene is TRBV4-3, the J gene TRBJ2-2; tentatively, D is TRBD2 (6 bases). The CDR3 DNA sequence: TGCGCCAGCAGCCAAAAATTACCCCTGGCCACCTCTCCAGGGAGGTTAACGGGCGGGGAGCTGTTTTTT. Encoded protein: CASSQKLPLATSPGRLTGGELFF.